The source of this T cell receptor beta chain is a study of cytomegalovirus exposure and HLA in healthy donors. Primers: 60 Vbeta forward and 13 Jbeta reverse. This table comes from immunoSEQ multiplex PCR, and its TCRdb copy is limited to in-frame clones, with some not included. The data show about 140,000 clones, around 82% seen once. The CDR3 length is 15 residues. V was cut by 0 bases and J by 2 bases, with 10 bases left in between. Germline V gene data show CDR1 as MNHEY and CDR2 as SVGAGI. Concerning this clone: Its antigen remains unidentified.

Notes on the study in general: A reported reduction in N-insertions relative to the 666-donor mean was seen in an Asian-associated ancestry cluster in a later analysis. The likely origin of a cluster of highly shared sequence variants was a sequencing artifact. V- and J-gene trimming of TCR beta was linked (in a later analysis) to a missense DCLRE1C variant.

The sequence was collected from a man between 18 and 29 years old in good health and CMV-seropositive. This chain connects TRBV6-5 to TRBJ1-2; TRBD1 is a possible D gene (6 bases). Material: PBMCs. CDR3 loop: CASSYSSQGNYGYTF. The CDR3 nucleotides are TGTGCCAGCAGTTACTCGAGCCAGGGGAACTATGGCTACACCTTC.